These T cell receptor beta chains were read from a single sample in a study of beta chain features in type 1 diabetes. The repertoire was sequenced with immunoSEQ multiplex PCR; TCRdb's copy has only in-frame clones and lacks some. Seen here are 500,000 to 800,000 clones, over 10% observed once, and the top ten hold around 0.12%. The sample comprised naive CD4+ T cells from blood. The receptors were gathered from a man aged 25-45 years with type 1 diabetes. CDR3s include the opening cysteine and the closing phenylalanine or tryptophan. The D gene is left open where the match is weak. A clone size is listed for some rows: how often the clone was seen (once, few, many), or a class if it is expanded.

abundance,d_gene,v_gene,j_gene,CDR3nt,CDR3aa
-,-,TRBV18,TRBJ1-1,TGTGCCAGCTCACCAGGGATGAACACTGAAGCTTTCTTT,CASSPGMNTEAFF
-,-,TRBV11-3,TRBJ2-1,TGTGCCAGCAGCCCGATCGGCGGGAAGGGGCAGTTCTTC,CASSPIGGKGQFF
-,-,TRBV4-1,TRBJ2-7,TGCGCCAGCAGCCAAGAAGTGGGCCCTTCCTACGAGCAGTACTTC,CASSQEVGPSYEQYF
-,TRBD1,TRBV27,TRBJ1-4,TGTGCCAGCAGTGCCTCAGGACAGGGACAGGGGGATGAAAAACTGTTTTTT,CASSASGQGQGDEKLFF
-,-,TRBV5-1,TRBJ2-7,TGCGCCAGCAGCCCGGTGGGGGAACGGTACGAGCAGTACTTC,CASSPVGERYEQYF
-,-,TRBV6-5,TRBJ1-5,TGTGCCAGCAGCGTTGAATTTAGCAATCAGCCCCAGCATTTT,CASSVEFSNQPQHF
-,TRBD1,TRBV29-1,TRBJ2-5,TGCAGCGTGTCAGGGACAGTTCAAGAGACCCAGTACTTC,CSVSGTVQETQYF
few,TRBD1,TRBV5-1,TRBJ1-1,TGCGCCAGCAGCGATCAGGGGGCAGGCACTGAAGCTTTCTTT,CASSDQGAGTEAFF
few,-,TRBV2,TRBJ2-3,TGTGCCAGCAGTGAAGGGACAGAAACGCAGTATTTT,CASSEGTETQYF
few,-,TRBV7-3,TRBJ1-6,TGTGCCAGCCGGTCAGGCATAGGTTCACCCCTCCACTTT,CASRSGIGSPLHF
-,-,TRBV4-2,TRBJ1-4,TGTGCCAGCAGCCAAATACCAAGGGCGGATGAAAAACTGTTTTTT,CASSQIPRADEKLFF
-,-,TRBV7-2,TRBJ2-7,TGTGCCAGCAGCTTTGGTCCAGCATACGAGCAGTACTTC,CASSFGPAYEQYF
-,-,TRBV10-3,TRBJ2-1,TGTGCCATCAGTGAAGGAGGGGACAGCGAGCAGTTCTTC,CAISEGGDSEQFF
-,-,TRBV30,TRBJ1-5,TGTGCCTGGAGTGTAAGAAGCAATCAGCCCCAGCATTTT,CAWSVRSNQPQHF
few,-,TRBV9,TRBJ2-1,TGTGCCAGCAGCCGTCCCGGTACTAATGAGCAGTTCTTC,CASSRPGTNEQFF
-,-,TRBV2,TRBJ2-7,TGTGCCAGCAGTGAACTTCGACGGGTCGAGCAGTACTTC,CASSELRRVEQYF
-,-,TRBV4-3,TRBJ2-7,TGCGCCAGCAGCCAAAATAGGGCAGGAGTTTCCCACGAGCAGTACTTC,CASSQNRAGVSHEQYF
-,TRBD2,TRBV30,TRBJ2-3,TGTGCCTGGAGTACTAGCGGGGGCACAGATACGCAGTATTTT,CAWSTSGGTDTQYF
few,-,TRBV7-3,TRBJ1-2,TGTGCCAGCAGCTTAAGCGGCAAGAACTATGGCTACACCTTC,CASSLSGKNYGYTF
few,-,TRBV7-3,TRBJ1-1,TGTGCCAGCAGCTTCCAGGGCCCGAACACTGAAGCTTTCTTT,CASSFQGPNTEAFF
few,-,TRBV27,TRBJ2-7,TGTGCCAGCAGTTTGGGGGACTCAACCGACCACGAGCAGTACTTC,CASSLGDSTDHEQYF
-,TRBD1,TRBV6-5,TRBJ2-5,TGTGCCAGCACTCCCACAGGGGGCGCGGAAGAGACCCAGTACTTC,CASTPTGGAEETQYF
-,-,TRBV29-1,TRBJ1-2,TGCAGCGTCCTATCGGGGGATAACTATGGCTACACCTTC,CSVLSGDNYGYTF
-,TRBD2,TRBV27,TRBJ2-7,TGTGCCAGCAGTACTCTAGCGGGGGGATCCTACGAGCAGTACTTC,CASSTLAGGSYEQYF
few,TRBD1,TRBV6-5,TRBJ1-5,TGTGCCAGCAGTCCCGGACAGGGGTTTCAGCCCCAGCATTTT,CASSPGQGFQPQHF
few,-,TRBV27,TRBJ1-2,TGTGCCAGCAGTTTTGAGGGGAACTATGGCTACACCTTC,CASSFEGNYGYTF
few,TRBD1,TRBV4-3,TRBJ1-5,TGCGCCAGCAGCCAGGGGGCGAGCGGGCAGGGGGATCGGCAGCCCCAGCATTTT,CASSQGASGQGDRQPQHF
few,-,TRBV4-2,TRBJ2-1,TGTGCCAGCAGCCAAGATGTCGGGAATTCCTACAATGAGCAGTTCTTC,CASSQDVGNSYNEQFF
-,TRBD1,TRBV5-8,TRBJ1-2,TGTGCCAGCAGCTTCCACAGGGGGCCAAGCTCCGGCTACACCTTC,CASSFHRGPSSGYTF
few,TRBD1,TRBV7-2,TRBJ1-6,TGTGCCAGCAGCCCACCGACAGGGGGAAATTCACCCCTCCACTTT,CASSPPTGGNSPLHF
-,TRBD2,TRBV5-1,TRBJ2-3,TGCGCCAGCAGAACGACAACCGGGGGGACGCCAGATACGCAGTATTTT,CASRTTTGGTPDTQYF
few,-,TRBV5-1,TRBJ2-5,TGCGCCAGCAGCTTGGTGCGGCTCCAAGAGACCCAGTACTTC,CASSLVRLQETQYF
-,-,TRBV29-1,TRBJ2-5,TGCAGCGTTGGTGCCGGGAGTACCATCCAAGAGACCCAGTACTTC,CSVGAGSTIQETQYF
few,-,TRBV4-1,TRBJ1-4,TGCGCCAGCAGCCAAGATTTCCGGGGAACTAATGAAAAACTGTTTTTT,CASSQDFRGTNEKLFF
few,-,TRBV7-9,TRBJ1-5,TGTGCCAGCAGCAAAGGACACAATCAGCCCCAGCATTTT,CASSKGHNQPQHF
few,-,TRBV30,TRBJ1-2,TGTGCCTGGGGAGGTGTTCGCTACACCTTC,CAWGGVRYTF
few,TRBD2,TRBV9,TRBJ2-5,TGTGCCAGTAATAGCGGGGGAGGAGAGACCCAGTACTTC,CASNSGGGETQYF
-,-,TRBV18,TRBJ2-3,TGTGCCAGCTCACCGCGGGATAACACAGATACGCAGTATTTT,CASSPRDNTDTQYF
few,-,TRBV5-1,TRBJ1-1,TGCGCCAGCAGCTTGAGAACGGACCTGAACACTGAAGCTTTCTTT,CASSLRTDLNTEAFF
-,TRBD2,TRBV7-8,TRBJ2-1,TGTGCCAGCAGCTTCGGACTAGCGAAATGGCAGTTCTTC,CASSFGLAKWQFF
few,-,TRBV29-1,TRBJ1-3,TGCAGCGTTGAGGAGGGGGCTGGAAACACCATATATTTT,CSVEEGAGNTIYF
few,TRBD1,TRBV7-2,TRBJ2-1,TGTGCCAGCAGCTTGGGGAGACAGGGCCTTTCATACAATGAGCAGTTCTTC,CASSLGRQGLSYNEQFF
-,-,TRBV27,TRBJ1-6,TGTGCCAGCAGCCCCGTGGGGGCCTTCTATAATTCACCCCTCCACTTT,CASSPVGAFYNSPLHF
few,TRBD1,TRBV7-9,TRBJ1-1,TGTGCCAGCAGCTTAGCAGGGGGCGGCACTGAAGCTTTCTTT,CASSLAGGGTEAFF
-,-,TRBV25-1,TRBJ1-4,TGTGCCAGCAGTGGGTCCCCGAGGGGAAAACTGTTTTTT,CASSGSPRGKLFF
-,TRBD2,TRBV14,TRBJ2-2,TGTGCCAGCAGTTTCACTAGCGGGGCTCCGACCGGGGAGCTGTTTTTT,CASSFTSGAPTGELFF
-,TRBD1,TRBV4-2,TRBJ2-1,TGTGCCAGCAGCCAGGGGACAGCGGCCCTTAATGAGCAGTTCTTC,CASSQGTAALNEQFF
-,TRBD1,TRBV18,TRBJ2-7,TGTGCCAGCTCACCGGGACAGGGTCTTTACGAGCAGTACTTC,CASSPGQGLYEQYF
few,-,TRBV29-1,TRBJ1-2,TGCAGCGTGCCTCAAGGGACACTTAAATCCTATGGCTACACCTTC,CSVPQGTLKSYGYTF
-,-,TRBV5-1,TRBJ2-3,TGCGCCAGCAAGTTGAGCAGTCAGGGCACAGATACGCAGTATTTT,CASKLSSQGTDTQYF
-,TRBD1,TRBV28,TRBJ2-1,TGTGCCAGCAGTCCTCCGACAGGGACACTCTTGTACAATGAGCAGTTCTTC,CASSPPTGTLLYNEQFF
few,-,TRBV14,TRBJ1-1,TGTGCCAGCAGCCACCGCCCGACAGTCACTGAAGCTTTCTTT,CASSHRPTVTEAFF